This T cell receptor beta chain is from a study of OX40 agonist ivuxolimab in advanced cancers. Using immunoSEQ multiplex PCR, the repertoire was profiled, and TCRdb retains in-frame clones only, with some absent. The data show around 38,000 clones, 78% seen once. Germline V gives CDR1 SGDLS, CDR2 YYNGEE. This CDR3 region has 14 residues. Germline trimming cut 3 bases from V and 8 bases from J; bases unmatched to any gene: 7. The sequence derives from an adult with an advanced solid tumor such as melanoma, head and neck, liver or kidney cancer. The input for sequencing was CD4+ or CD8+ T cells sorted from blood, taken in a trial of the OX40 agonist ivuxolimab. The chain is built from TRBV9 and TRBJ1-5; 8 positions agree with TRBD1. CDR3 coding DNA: TGTGCCAGCAGCGGTGATGACAGGGGCGAGCCCCAGCATTTT. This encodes CASSGDDRGEPQHF. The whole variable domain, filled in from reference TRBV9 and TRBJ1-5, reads DSGVTQTPKHLITATGQRVTLRCSPRSGDLSVYWYQQSLDQGLQFLIQYYNGEERAKGNILERFSAQQFPDLHSELNLSSLELGDSALYFCASSGDDRGEPQHFGDGTRLSIL.